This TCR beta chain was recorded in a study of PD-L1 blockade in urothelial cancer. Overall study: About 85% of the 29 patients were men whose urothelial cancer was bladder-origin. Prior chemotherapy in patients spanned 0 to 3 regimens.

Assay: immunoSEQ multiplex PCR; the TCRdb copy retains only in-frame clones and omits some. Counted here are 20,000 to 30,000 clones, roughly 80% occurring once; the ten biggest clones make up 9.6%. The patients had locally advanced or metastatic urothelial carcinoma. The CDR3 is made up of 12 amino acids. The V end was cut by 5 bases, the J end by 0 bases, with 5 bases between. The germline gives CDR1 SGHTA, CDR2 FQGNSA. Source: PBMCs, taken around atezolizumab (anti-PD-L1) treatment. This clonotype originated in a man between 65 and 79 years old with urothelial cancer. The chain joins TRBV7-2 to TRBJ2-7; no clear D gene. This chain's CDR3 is CASSASSYEQYF. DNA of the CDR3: TGTGCCAGCAGCGCGAGCTCCTACGAGCAGTACTTC.